A single sample is the source of the 5 T cell receptor beta chains below, sequenced in a study of T cell responses to AZD1222 COVID-19 vaccine. The method was immunoSEQ multiplex PCR; TCRdb's version includes in-frame clones alone and lacks a portion of them. Here the sample spans 120,000 to 150,000 clones, under 95% being singletons. This specimen consisted of peripheral blood, obtained on day 0 of AZD1222 vaccination. These receptor sequences come from an adult in good health.

The V gene is TRBV5-8, the J gene TRBJ1-5, with unresolved D. Trimming stripped 4 bases from V and 5 bases from J, with 13 bases between. Germline CDR1 and CDR2: SGHTS and YDEGEE. This CDR3 is built from 14 residues. CDR3 protein: CASSPRRYHQPQHF. CDR3 in DNA: TGTGCCAGCAGCCCCCGGAGGTACCATCAGCCCCAGCATTTT.

This chain connects TRBV19 to TRBJ1-4; 7 nucleotides match TRBD1. CDR1 and CDR2 (germline): LNHDA, SQIVND (reference sequence). This CDR3 is 16 amino acids long. Trimming at V came to 6 bases and at J to 0 bases, leaving 7 bases not matched to a gene. CDR3 DNA: TGTGCCAGTAGCATCGGGACAGCCGCAACTAATGAAAAACTGTTTTTT. Its translation is CASSIGTAATNEKLFF.

The chain carries TRBV9 and TRBJ2-1; D might be TRBD1 or TRBD2, each matching 6 bases. Per the germline V gene, CDR1 is SGDLS and CDR2 is YYNGEE. V gave up 6 bases and J gave up 7 bases, with 26 bases separating them. CDR3 length: 17 amino acids. CDR3 residues: CASTSLSGTRGVNEQFF. In DNA form, the CDR3 reads TGTGCCAGCACCAGCCTATCCGGGACAAGGGGGGTGAATGAGCAGTTCTTC. The full variable domain, completed using reference TRBV9 and TRBJ2-1, is DSGVTQTPKHLITATGQRVTLRCSPRSGDLSVYWYQQSLDQGLQFLIQYYNGEERAKGNILERFSAQQFPDLHSELNLSSLELGDSALYFCASTSLSGTRGVNEQFFGPGTRLTVL.

The chain has TRBV5-1 and TRBJ1-3; D is ambiguous. The CDR3 has 15 residues. V was cut by 4 bases and J by 0 bases, with 11 bases left in between. From germline, CDR1 is SGHRS and CDR2 YFSETQ. The DNA for the CDR3 is TGCGCCAGCAGCAACCCGACAAGCTCTGGAAACACCATATATTTT. The encoded protein is CASSNPTSSGNTIYF.

The genes are TRBV5-6 and TRBJ2-1; 9 bases align to TRBD1. The germline CDR1 and CDR2 sequences are SGHDT and YYEEEE. This CDR3 spans 16 amino acids. V dropped 0 bases and J dropped 2; count of bases not matched to a gene: 3. The CDR3 coding sequence is TGTGCCAGCAGCTTGGCAGGGACAGGGCCCTACAATGAGCAGTTCTTC. Protein sequence: CASSLAGTGPYNEQFF.